This T cell receptor beta chain was identified during a study of blood T cell repertoires in COVID-19. Study context: In each case, the material was cDNA or gDNA derived from T cells, B-cell-depleted T cells, or PBMCs.

TCRdb keeps only in-frame clones here, not all; method: immunoSEQ multiplex PCR. The sample consists of around 250,000 clones, roughly 90% of them appearing once. J gave up 0 bases and V 6 bases, and 13 bases lay outside the gene matches. The CDR3 is 17 amino acids. Per germline, CDR1 MNHEY and CDR2 SMNVEV (reference sequence). The material sequenced was peripheral blood. V gene TRBV27 combines with J gene TRBJ1-1, with TRBD1 matching 7 bases. The clonotype originates from a man in his thirties or forties who had recovered from COVID-19. The CDR3 nucleotides read TGTGCCAGCAGCCTACCTCCCGGGACAGACCTGAACACTGAAGCTTTCTTT. The encoded protein is CASSLPPGTDLNTEAFF.